This T cell receptor (beta chain) was sequenced during a study of T cells in Graves' hyperthyroidism and ophthalmopathy. Study results and limitations: Ophthalmopathy got predicted by the model a median around 6.8 months before its onset.

Authors of the study amplified TCR beta CDR3 regions from RNA transcripts. Initially, a first-round RT-PCR of the TCR CDR3 employed the HTBI primer set. TCRdb redid the calling of the multiplex PCR reads with MiXCR, one entry per CDR3 protein. Of 500,000 to 550,000 distinct CDR3 sequences listed, about 20% are singletons. Diagnosis rested on symptoms, serum thyroxine and TRAb, thyroid ultrasound, and orbital computed tomography. The authors obtained PBMCs from over 8 ml of fresh peripheral blood. This clonotype has at least ten counts. The antigen remains unidentified. V lost 4 bases and J 3 bases, leaving 16 bases between the germline ends. CDR3 length: 15 amino acids. The germline gives CDR1 MDHEN, CDR2 SYDVKM.

The sequence derives from a man between 40 and 49 years old with Graves' ophthalmopathy. The V call is TRBV28, the J call TRBJ2-7; possibly TRBD1 for D (5 bases). Sample: blood. The CDR3 DNA follows: TGTGCCAGCAGTTCATCAGGGTCTTTGAACTACGAGCAGTACTTC. It translates to CASSSSGSLNYEQYF.